These 4 T cell receptor beta chains were sequenced from one sample in a study of PD-L1 blockade in urothelial cancer. Noted time point: peripheral blood 6 weeks after treatment start. Sequencing used immunoSEQ multiplex PCR; TCRdb keeps in-frame clones, though not all of them. In the table there are more than 30,000 clones, roughly nine tenths of which are singletons. The sequences come from PBMCs, collected around atezolizumab (anti-PD-L1) treatment. These receptors were collected from an older man with urothelial cancer.

On this clone: Sequence at one end of the junction differs from germline and may be a read error. This chain joins TRBV2 and TRBJ2-5, with TRBD1 identical over 7 bases. Germline assignment: CDR1 SNHLY and CDR2 FYNNEI. There are 15 residues in the CDR3. The CDR3 DNA is TGTGCCAGCAGGGGGACAGCCGGACCTTCAGAGCCCCAGTACTTC. This sequence encodes CASRGTAGPSEPQYF.

J is TRBJ2-3 and V is TRBV6-1; 9 nucleotides match TRBD1. This CDR3 has 14 residues. CDR1 and CDR2 (germline): MNHNS, SASEGT. Trimming removed 6 bases from V and 2 bases from J; junction bases left unmatched: 3. The chain's CDR3 is CASRKQGATDTQYF. CDR3 nucleotide sequence: TGTGCCAGCAGAAAACAGGGGGCCACAGATACGCAGTATTTT.

The V gene is TRBV10-3, the J gene TRBJ1-2; 7 nucleotides line up with TRBD1. Germline CDR1 reads ENHRY; CDR2 reads SYGVKD. The CDR3 is 17 residues long. Trimming removed 0 bases from V and 3 bases from J; junction bases left unmatched: 10. For the CDR3, the DNA is TGTGCCATCAGTGAGTCCGATACCGGGACAGCTTACTATGGCTACACCTTC. Amino acids: CAISESDTGTAYYGYTF.

The rearrangement links TRBV14 to TRBJ2-7, with 11 nucleotides matching TRBD2. The CDR3 spans 15 residues. The V and J ends lost 4 bases and 2 bases, in that order; junction bases with no gene match: 4. Germline V lookup: CDR1 SGHDN, CDR2 FVKESK. CDR3 in DNA: TGTGCCAGCAGCCTAGCGGGAGGGCCCCCCTACGAGCAGTACTTC. Translated: CASSLAGGPPYEQYF.